One sample yielded the 14 T cell receptor beta chains listed below, sequenced in a study of CD8 T cells in Susac syndrome. Random hexamers were used to reverse transcribe an amount of about 0.45 to 1 ug RNA. From the immunoSEQ multiplex PCR reads, TCRdb called clonotypes with MiXCR, one entry per CDR3 protein. Seen here are 300,000 to 350,000 distinct CDR3 sequences, 92% observed once, and the top ten hold 0.065%. Sequenced sample: CD4+ T cells from PBMCs. The receptors were gathered from a human donor with multiple sclerosis.

The V call is TRBV15, the J call TRBJ2-6, with D perhaps TRBD1 (6 bases). CDR3 length: 17 amino acids. With 1 base removed from V and 4 bases from J, the gap between germline ends came to 14 bases. Germline lookup yields CDR1 LNHNV and CDR2 YYDKDF (reference sequence). CDR3 bases: TGTGCCACCAGCAGAGCAACAGGGACGGCCGGGGCCAACGTCCTGACTTTC. This codes for CATSRATGTAGANVLTF.

The chain links TRBV4-1 to TRBJ1-3; D unresolved. V lost 3 bases and J 2 bases, leaving 17 bases between the germline ends. The CDR3 consists of 17 residues. Germline V gene sequence: CDR1 MGHRA, CDR2 YSYEKL. The CDR3 nucleotides read TGCGCCAGCAGCCAGGAACTACACGCGGGAACTGGAAACACCATATATTTT. Translating it yields CASSQELHAGTGNTIYF.

The chain couples TRBV7-9 to TRBJ2-3, with D hard to call. CDR3 length equals 14 residues. Germline V lookup: CDR1 SEHNR, CDR2 FQNEAQ (reference sequence). The V gene lost 6 bases and the J gene lost 4 bases, with 14 bases spanning the gap. CDR3 amino acids: CASSGPSVADTQYF. In DNA, the CDR3 is TGTGCCAGCAGTGGCCCCAGTGTGGCAGATACGCAGTATTTT.

The genes are TRBV5-1 and TRBJ1-3; possibly TRBD1 for D (5 bases). Deletions cut 4 bases from V and 1 base from J, with 18 bases between. The CDR3 sequence is 17 residues long. Germline V CDR1 and CDR2: SGHRS, YFSETQ. As DNA, the CDR3 is TGCGCCAGCAGCCCAAGGTCCGGGGCAGGTTCTGGAAACACCATATATTTT. This codes for CASSPRSGAGSGNTIYF.

The chain uses TRBV6-2 or TRBV6-3 and TRBJ2-2; D not resolved. CDR3 length equals 12 residues. Trimming shortened V by 6 bases and J by 6 bases, and 8 bases separated the two germline ends. The germline gives CDR1 MNHEY, CDR2 SVGEGT. The CDR3 region has the DNA TGTGCCAGCAGCCCTCCCCCCGGGGAGCTGTTTTTT. Its translation is CASSPPPGELFF.

The chain recombines TRBV13 with TRBJ2-5, with TRBD2 matching over 10 bases. Germline loops: CDR1 PRHDT, CDR2 FYEKMQ (reference sequence). J was trimmed by 5 bases and V by 3 bases; bases with no gene match: 3. The CDR3 is 14 residues long. The CDR3 DNA is TGTGCCAGCAGCTTGCTAGCGGGGGATGAGACCCAGTACTTC. Amino acid sequence: CASSLLAGDETQYF.

CDR3 region: CASSPPEGVYEQYF. DNA for the CDR3: TGTGCCAGCTCACCACCGGAAGGGGTCTACGAGCAGTACTTC. The chain combines TRBV18 with TRBJ2-7, with a weak D call TRBD1 (5 bases). CDR3 length: 14 residues. Germline V gene sequence: CDR1 KGHSH, CDR2 LQKENI. Trimming removed 0 bases from V and 3 bases from J, with 9 bases in between.

The rearrangement uses TRBV25-1 and TRBJ2-7; no reliable D call. V shed 5 bases and J shed 6 bases, with 11 bases lying between them. CDR3 length: 12 residues. The V gene's germline CDR1 is MGHDK and CDR2 SYGVNS. The CDR3 sequence is CASSNYLGEQYF. The CDR3 DNA sequence: TGTGCCAGCAGTAACTATTTGGGCGAGCAGTACTTC.

Notes on this clonotype: The junction shows a germline mismatch at one end, possibly a read error. V usage is TRBV2 and J usage is TRBJ2-7; no firm D call. Germline loops: CDR1 SNHLY, CDR2 FYNNEI. CDR3 length equals 12 residues. CDR3 bases: TGTGCCAGCAGTGACCCCGTCTACGGGCAGTACTTC. Its protein is CASSDPVYGQYF.

This chain joins TRBV27 and TRBJ1-2, with 9 positions matching TRBD1. Germline V lookup: CDR1 MNHEY, CDR2 SMNVEV (reference sequence). The CDR3 runs to 14 residues. J gave up 6 bases and V 8 bases, and 10 bases lay outside the gene matches. The CDR3 coding sequence is TGTGCCAGCCGAAACCGGGACAGGGCAGATGGCTACACCTTC. Translating it yields CASRNRDRADGYTF.

The CDR3 bases are TGTGCCAGCAGCTTACGGGGGCCAAAAGAGACCCAGTACTTC. Translating it yields CASSLRGPKETQYF. The gene calls are TRBV7-9 and TRBJ2-5; D may be TRBD1 or TRBD2 (6 bases each). CDR1 and CDR2 from the germline V gene are SEHNR and FQNEAQ (reference sequence). This CDR3 comprises 14 residues. The V and J ends lost 2 bases and 3 bases respectively, with 10 bases between them.

J is TRBJ2-3 and V is TRBV6-4, with D unclear. The CDR3 length is 15 residues. The germline V gene has CDR1 MRHNA and CDR2 SNTAGT. V gave up 4 bases and J gave up 1 base, with 12 bases separating them. The CDR3 bases are TGTGCCAGCAGTGCAGAGAAGGGCGGCACAGATACGCAGTATTTT. It yields the protein CASSAEKGGTDTQYF.

This clonotype was recorded only once. The V gene is TRBV7-3, the J gene TRBJ2-3; D gene unclear. The CDR3 runs 18 residues. V lost 5 bases and J 4 bases, leaving 25 bases between the germline ends. Germline CDR1 is SGHTA and CDR2 is FQGTGA. The CDR3 sequence: CASSRHGRRGVWADTQYF. CDR3 DNA: TGTGCCAGCAGCCGACATGGGCGGAGAGGTGTATGGGCAGATACGCAGTATTTT.

The chain recombines TRBV5-1 with TRBJ2-1; 8 nucleotides align to TRBD2. The trim removed 5 bases at V and 15 bases at J, leaving 13 bases unmatched. This CDR3 region has 13 residues. Germline values: CDR1 SGHRS, CDR2 YFSETQ. The CDR3 DNA reads as TGCGCCAGCAGGAAGAGCGGGAGTGGGACCGTGTTCTTC. Its translation: CASRKSGSGTVFF.